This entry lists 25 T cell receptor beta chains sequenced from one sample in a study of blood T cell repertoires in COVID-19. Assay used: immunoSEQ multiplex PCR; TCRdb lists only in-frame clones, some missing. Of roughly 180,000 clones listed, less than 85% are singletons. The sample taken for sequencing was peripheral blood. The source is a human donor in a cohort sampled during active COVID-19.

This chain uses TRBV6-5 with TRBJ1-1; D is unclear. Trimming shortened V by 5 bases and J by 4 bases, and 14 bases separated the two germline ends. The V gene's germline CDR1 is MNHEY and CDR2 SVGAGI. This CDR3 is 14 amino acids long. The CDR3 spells CASSPRGLRTEAFF. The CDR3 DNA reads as TGTGCCAGCAGTCCCCGGGGTTTACGCACTGAAGCTTTCTTT.

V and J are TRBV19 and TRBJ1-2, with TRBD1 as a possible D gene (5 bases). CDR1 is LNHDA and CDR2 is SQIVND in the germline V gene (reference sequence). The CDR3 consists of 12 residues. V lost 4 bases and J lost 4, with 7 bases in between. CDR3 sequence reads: CASSTTVYGYTF. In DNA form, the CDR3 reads TGTGCCAGTAGTACGACAGTCTATGGCTACACCTTC. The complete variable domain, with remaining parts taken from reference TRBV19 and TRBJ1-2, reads DGGITQSPKYLFRKEGQNVTLSCEQNLNHDAMYWYRQDPGQGLRLIYYSQIVNDFQKGDIAEGYSVSREKKESFPLTVTSAQKNPTAFYLCASSTTVYGYTFGSGTRLTVV.

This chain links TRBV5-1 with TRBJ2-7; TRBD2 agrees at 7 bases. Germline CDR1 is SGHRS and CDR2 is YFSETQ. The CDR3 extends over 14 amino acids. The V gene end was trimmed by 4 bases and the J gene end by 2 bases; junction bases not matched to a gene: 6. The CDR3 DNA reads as TGCGCCAGCAGCCGTGGGGAGGGTCCCTACGAGCAGTACTTC. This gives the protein CASSRGEGPYEQYF.

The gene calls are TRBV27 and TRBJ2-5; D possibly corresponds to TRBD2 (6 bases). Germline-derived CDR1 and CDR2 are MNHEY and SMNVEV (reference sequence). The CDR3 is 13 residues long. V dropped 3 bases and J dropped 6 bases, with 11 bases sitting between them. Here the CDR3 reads CASSFTSSQTQYF. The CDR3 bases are TGTGCCAGCAGTTTCACTAGCTCCCAGACCCAGTACTTC.

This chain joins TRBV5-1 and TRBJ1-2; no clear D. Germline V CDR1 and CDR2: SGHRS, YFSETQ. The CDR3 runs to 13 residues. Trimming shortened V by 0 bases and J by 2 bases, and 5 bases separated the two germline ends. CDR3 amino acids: CASSLGRNYGYTF. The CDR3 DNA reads TGCGCCAGCAGCTTGGGCAGGAACTATGGCTACACCTTC.

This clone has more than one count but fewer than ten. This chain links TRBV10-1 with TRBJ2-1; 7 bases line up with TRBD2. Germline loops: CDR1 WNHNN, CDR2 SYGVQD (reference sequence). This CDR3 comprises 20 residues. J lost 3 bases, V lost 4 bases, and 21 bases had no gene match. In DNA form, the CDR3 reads TGCGCCAGCAGTGGATCGCCCCTCGGCGGGGGTCCTAAGAGCTACAATGAGCAGTTCTTC. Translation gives CASSGSPLGGGPKSYNEQFF.

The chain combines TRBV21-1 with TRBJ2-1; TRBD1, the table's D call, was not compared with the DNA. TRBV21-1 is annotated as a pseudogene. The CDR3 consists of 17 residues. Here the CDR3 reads CASSKDPETELQGRRFF. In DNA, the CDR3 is TGTGCCAGCAGCAAAGATCCGGAGACCGAACTTCAGGGTCGTCGGTTCTTC.

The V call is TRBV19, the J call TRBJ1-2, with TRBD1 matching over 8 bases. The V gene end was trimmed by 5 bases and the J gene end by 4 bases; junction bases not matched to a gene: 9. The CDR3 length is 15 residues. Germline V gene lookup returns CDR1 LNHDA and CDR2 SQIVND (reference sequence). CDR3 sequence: CASSVRQGRSYGYTF. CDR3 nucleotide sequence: TGTGCCAGTAGTGTTCGACAGGGGAGGTCCTATGGCTACACCTTC.

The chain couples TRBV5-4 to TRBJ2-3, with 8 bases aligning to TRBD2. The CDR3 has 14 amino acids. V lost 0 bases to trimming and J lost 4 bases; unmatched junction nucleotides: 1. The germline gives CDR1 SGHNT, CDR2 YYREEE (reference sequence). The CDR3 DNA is TGTGCCAGCAGCTTGGAAGCGGGGGCAGATACGCAGTATTTT. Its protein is CASSLEAGADTQYF.

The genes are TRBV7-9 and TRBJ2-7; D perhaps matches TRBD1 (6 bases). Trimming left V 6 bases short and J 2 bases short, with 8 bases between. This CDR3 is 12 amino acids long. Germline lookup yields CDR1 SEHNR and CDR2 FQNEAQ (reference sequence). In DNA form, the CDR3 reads TGTGCCAGCAGTCGGGACACCTACGAGCAGTACTTC. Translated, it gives CASSRDTYEQYF.

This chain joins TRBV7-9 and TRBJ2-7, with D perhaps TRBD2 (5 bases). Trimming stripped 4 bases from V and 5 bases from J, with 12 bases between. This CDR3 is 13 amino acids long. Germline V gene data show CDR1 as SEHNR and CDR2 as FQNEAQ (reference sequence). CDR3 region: CASSSTTDNEQYF. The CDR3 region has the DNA TGTGCCAGCAGCTCGACTACCGACAACGAGCAGTACTTC. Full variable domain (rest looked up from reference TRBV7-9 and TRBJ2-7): DTGVSQNPRHKITKRGQNVTFRCDPISEHNRLYWYRQTLGQGPEFLTYFQNEAQLEKSRLLSDRFSAERPKGSFSTLEIQRTEQGDSAMYLCASSSTTDNEQYFGPGTRLTVT.

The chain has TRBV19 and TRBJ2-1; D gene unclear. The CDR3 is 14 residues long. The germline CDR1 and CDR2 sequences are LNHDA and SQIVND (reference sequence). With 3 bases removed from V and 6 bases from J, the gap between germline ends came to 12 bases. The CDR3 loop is CASSINIAPNEQFF. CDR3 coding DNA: TGTGCCAGTAGTATTAATATAGCTCCCAATGAGCAGTTCTTC.

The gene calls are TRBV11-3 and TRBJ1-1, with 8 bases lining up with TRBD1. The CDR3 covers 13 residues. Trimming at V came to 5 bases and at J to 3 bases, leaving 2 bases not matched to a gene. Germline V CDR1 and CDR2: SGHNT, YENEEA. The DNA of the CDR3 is TGTGCCAGCAGCGCGACAGGGGACACTGAAGCTTTCTTT. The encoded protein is CASSATGDTEAFF.

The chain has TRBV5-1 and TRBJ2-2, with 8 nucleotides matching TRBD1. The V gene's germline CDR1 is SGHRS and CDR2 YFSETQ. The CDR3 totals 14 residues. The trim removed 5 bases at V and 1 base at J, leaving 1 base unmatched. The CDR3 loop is CASRTGVNTGELFF. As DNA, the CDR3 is TGCGCCAGCAGGACAGGGGTGAACACCGGGGAGCTGTTTTTT.

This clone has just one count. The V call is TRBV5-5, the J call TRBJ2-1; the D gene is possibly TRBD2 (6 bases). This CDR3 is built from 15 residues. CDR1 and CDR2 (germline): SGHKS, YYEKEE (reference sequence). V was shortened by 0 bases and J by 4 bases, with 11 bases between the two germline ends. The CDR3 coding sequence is TGTGCCAGCAGCTTGGGCGGGGCTAATTACAATGAGCAGTTCTTC. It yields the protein CASSLGGANYNEQFF.

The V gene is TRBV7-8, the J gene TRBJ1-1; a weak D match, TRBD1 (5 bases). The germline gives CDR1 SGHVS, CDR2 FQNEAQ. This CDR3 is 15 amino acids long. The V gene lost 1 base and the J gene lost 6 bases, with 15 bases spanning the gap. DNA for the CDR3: TGTGCCAGCAGCTTAGGGGCAGGGAAGGGCCCTGAAGCTTTCTTT. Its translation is CASSLGAGKGPEAFF.

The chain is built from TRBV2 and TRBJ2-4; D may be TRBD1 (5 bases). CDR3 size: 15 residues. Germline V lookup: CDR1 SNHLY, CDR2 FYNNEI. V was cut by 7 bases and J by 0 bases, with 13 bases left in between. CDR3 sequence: CASNPDSLAKNIQYF. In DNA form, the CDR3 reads TGTGCCAGCAACCCCGACAGCCTAGCCAAAAACATTCAGTACTTC.

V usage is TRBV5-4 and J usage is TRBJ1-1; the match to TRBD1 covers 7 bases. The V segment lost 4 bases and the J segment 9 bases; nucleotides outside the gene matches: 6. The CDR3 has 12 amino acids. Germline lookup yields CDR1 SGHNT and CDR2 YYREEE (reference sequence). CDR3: CASSVGDRKAFF. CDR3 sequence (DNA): TGTGCCAGCAGCGTGGGGGACAGAAAAGCTTTCTTT. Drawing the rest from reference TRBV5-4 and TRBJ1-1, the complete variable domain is ETGVTQSPTHLIKTRGQQVTLRCSSQSGHNTVSWYQQALGQGPQFIFQYYREEENGRGNFPPRFSGLQFPNYSSELNVNALELDDSALYLCASSVGDRKAFFGQGTRLTVV.

CDR3 loop: CASSRDMQRGDTGELFF. Here the CDR3 DNA reads TGCGCCAGCAGCCGCGACATGCAGCGGGGGGACACCGGGGAGCTGTTTTTT. V gene TRBV4-1 combines with J gene TRBJ2-2; 9 bases are shared with TRBD2. CDR3 length: 17 residues. Trimming took 4 bases from V and 3 from J; bases not matched to a gene: 9. The V gene's germline CDR1 is MGHRA and CDR2 YSYEKL.

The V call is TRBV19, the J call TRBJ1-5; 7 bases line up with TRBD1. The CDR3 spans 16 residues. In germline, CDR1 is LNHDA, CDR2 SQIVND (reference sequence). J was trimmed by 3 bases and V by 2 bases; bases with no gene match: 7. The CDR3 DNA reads TGTGCCAGTAGTATATCCGGGACAGATATCAATCAGCCCCAGCATTTT. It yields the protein CASSISGTDINQPQHF.

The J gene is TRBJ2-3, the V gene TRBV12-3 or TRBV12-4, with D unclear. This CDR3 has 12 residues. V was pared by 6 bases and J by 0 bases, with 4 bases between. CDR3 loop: CASSPSTDTQYF. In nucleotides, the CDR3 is TGTGCCAGCAGCCCAAGCACAGATACGCAGTATTTT.

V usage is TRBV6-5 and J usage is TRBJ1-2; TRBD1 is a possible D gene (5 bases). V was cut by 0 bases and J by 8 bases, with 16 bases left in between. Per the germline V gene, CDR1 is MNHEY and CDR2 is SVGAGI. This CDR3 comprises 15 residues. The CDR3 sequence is CASSYSFVGVGGYTF. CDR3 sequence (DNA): TGTGCCAGCAGTTACTCCTTCGTAGGGGTCGGCGGCTACACCTTC.

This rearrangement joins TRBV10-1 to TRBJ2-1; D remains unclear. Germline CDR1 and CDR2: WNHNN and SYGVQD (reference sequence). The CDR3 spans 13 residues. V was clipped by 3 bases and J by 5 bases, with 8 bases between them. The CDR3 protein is CASSDGEDNEQFF. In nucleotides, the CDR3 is TGCGCCAGCAGTGATGGAGAGGACAATGAGCAGTTCTTC.

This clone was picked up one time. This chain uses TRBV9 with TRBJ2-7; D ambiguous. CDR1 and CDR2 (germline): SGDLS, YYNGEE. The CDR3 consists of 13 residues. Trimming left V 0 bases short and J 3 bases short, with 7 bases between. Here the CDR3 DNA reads TGTGCCAGCAGCGTAGGAGGAAACTACGAGCAGTACTTC. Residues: CASSVGGNYEQYF.

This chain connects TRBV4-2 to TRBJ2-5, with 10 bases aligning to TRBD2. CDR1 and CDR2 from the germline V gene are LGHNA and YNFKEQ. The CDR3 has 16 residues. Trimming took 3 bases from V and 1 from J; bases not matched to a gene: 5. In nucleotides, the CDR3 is TGTGCCAGCAGCCATCTAGCGGGGGCCCTCCAAGAGACCCAGTACTTC. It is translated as CASSHLAGALQETQYF.